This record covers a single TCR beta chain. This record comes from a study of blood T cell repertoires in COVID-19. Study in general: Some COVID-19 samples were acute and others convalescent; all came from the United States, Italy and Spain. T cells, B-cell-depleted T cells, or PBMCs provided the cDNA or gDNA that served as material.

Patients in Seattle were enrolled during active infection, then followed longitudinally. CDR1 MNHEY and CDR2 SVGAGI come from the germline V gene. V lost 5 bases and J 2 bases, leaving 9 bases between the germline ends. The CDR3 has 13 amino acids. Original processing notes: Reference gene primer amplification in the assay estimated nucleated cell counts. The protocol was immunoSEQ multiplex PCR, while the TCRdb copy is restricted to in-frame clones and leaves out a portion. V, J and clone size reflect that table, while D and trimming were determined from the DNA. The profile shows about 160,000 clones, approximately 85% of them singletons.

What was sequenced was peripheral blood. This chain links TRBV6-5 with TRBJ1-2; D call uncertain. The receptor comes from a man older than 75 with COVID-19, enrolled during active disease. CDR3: CASSRAGNYGYTF. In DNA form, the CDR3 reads TGTGCCAGCAGTCGCGCGGGGAACTATGGCTACACCTTC.